The entry below gives a single T cell receptor (beta chain) sequence along with its context. Original data processing: Counts of nucleated cells, estimated from reference gene primer amplification, were obtained. The method was immunoSEQ multiplex PCR; TCRdb's version includes in-frame clones alone and lacks a portion of them. The V and J calls and clone size come from that table; D and trimming were worked out from the DNA. This repertoire shows approximately 65,000 clones, around 80% found once; its top ten account for roughly 20%. The data belong to a study of blood T cell repertoires in COVID-19. The CDR3 has 16 amino acids. The germline V gene encodes CDR1 MNHEY and CDR2 SVGAGI. V dropped 2 bases and J dropped 4 bases, with 18 bases sitting between them.

The rearrangement links TRBV6-5 to TRBJ2-7; weak D call: TRBD2 (7 bases). The sample comprised peripheral blood. The sequence derives from a human donor in a cohort sampled during active COVID-19. The CDR3 DNA reads TGTGCCAGCAGTTACGGGGGGCGGGGGTTCCCTTACGAGCAGTACTTC. It codes for CASSYGGRGFPYEQYF.